Each of the 8 T cell receptor beta chains below was sequenced from the same sample in a study of shared clonotypes between healthy human individuals. Sequencing was performed with immunoSEQ multiplex PCR; in TCRdb, only in-frame clones are kept and a portion is missing. The table records some 580,000 clones, approximately 97% of them present only once. Sequencing input: naive CD4+ T cells sorted from blood. Regarding subset: CD45RA+ positively selected. The receptors were sampled from a woman in her twenties or thirties in good health.

This clone was seen a single time. The chain recombines TRBV6-1 with TRBJ1-5; the match to TRBD1 covers 7 bases. V lost 4 bases to trimming and J lost 1 base; unmatched junction nucleotides: 1. This CDR3 contains 14 residues. CDR1 is MNHNS, CDR2 SASEGT, per germline. The CDR3 nucleotides are TGTGCCAGCAGTGCAGGGGGGAGCAATCAGCCCCAGCATTTT. Protein product: CASSAGGSNQPQHF.

The CDR3 sequence is CASRSPWRQGSYEQYF. Written as DNA, the CDR3 is TGTGCCAGTAGATCCCCTTGGCGACAGGGGTCCTACGAGCAGTACTTC. The V gene is TRBV19, the J gene TRBJ2-7, with 8 bases lining up with TRBD1. V lost 6 bases and J lost 1; bases outside the gene matches: 11. There are 16 residues in the CDR3. The germline gives CDR1 LNHDA, CDR2 SQIVND (reference sequence).

The chain uses TRBV6-1 and TRBJ2-7; 13 bases agree with TRBD2. Trimming took 6 bases from V and 6 from J; bases not matched to a gene: 8. CDR1 and CDR2 (germline): MNHNS, SASEGT. This CDR3 has 15 residues. For the CDR3, the DNA is TGTGCCAGCAGCGGAGGGACTAGCGGGGCCGTCGAGCAGTACTTC. This gives the protein CASSGGTSGAVEQYF.

The genes are TRBV30 and TRBJ2-6; the D gene could be TRBD1 or TRBD2 (6 bases each). The CDR3 loop spans 16 amino acids. V dropped 4 bases and J dropped 2 bases, with 15 bases sitting between them. Germline V gives CDR1 GTSNPN, CDR2 SVGIG (reference sequence). CDR3 residues: CAWKNWGAPGANVLTF. CDR3 bases: TGTGCCTGGAAGAATTGGGGGGCGCCTGGGGCCAACGTCCTGACTTTC.

This rearrangement joins TRBV18 to TRBJ2-1, with TRBD2 matching over 7 bases. Trimming at V came to 4 bases and at J to 4 bases, leaving 1 base not matched to a gene. The CDR3 has 13 residues. Germline loops: CDR1 KGHSH, CDR2 LQKENI. The CDR3 loop is CASSRGGYNEQFF. CDR3 nucleotide sequence: TGTGCCAGCTCACGGGGAGGGTACAATGAGCAGTTCTTC.

The chain couples TRBV6-1 to TRBJ1-4, with D unclear. The germline V gene has CDR1 MNHNS and CDR2 SASEGT. This CDR3 has 13 residues. V lost 6 bases and J 7 bases, leaving 12 bases between the germline ends. CDR3: CASRVFKGEKLFF. The CDR3, as DNA: TGTGCCAGCAGGGTATTTAAGGGTGAAAAACTGTTTTTT.

The gene calls are TRBV4-1 and TRBJ2-1; 7 bases are a match to TRBD1. Germline loops: CDR1 MGHRA, CDR2 YSYEKL. The CDR3 contains 16 residues. Trimming at V came to 0 bases and at J to 5 bases, leaving 7 bases not matched to a gene. The CDR3 DNA follows: TGCGCCAGCAGCCAAGATGAACAGGGGTTCGACAATGAGCAGTTCTTC. Amino acids: CASSQDEQGFDNEQFF.

This rearrangement joins TRBV7-9 to TRBJ2-5; tentatively, D is TRBD2 (6 bases). The CDR3 extends over 15 amino acids. V was shortened by 1 base and J by 6 bases, with 15 bases between the two germline ends. CDR1 is SEHNR and CDR2 is FQNEAQ in the germline V gene (reference sequence). This CDR3 reads CASSLVAGPLKTQYF. CDR3 nucleotides: TGTGCCAGCAGCTTAGTTGCGGGGCCCCTTAAGACCCAGTACTTC.